This T cell receptor beta chain was recorded in a study of T cell responses to AZD1222 COVID-19 vaccine. CDR1 and CDR2 (germline): SNHLY, FYNNEI. Trimming took 2 bases from V and 3 from J, leaving 11 bases between them. The CDR3 has 15 residues. Using immunoSEQ multiplex PCR, the repertoire was profiled, and TCRdb retains in-frame clones only, with some absent. The sample consists of about 79,000 clones, approximately 80% of them appearing once. Source: peripheral blood, taken on day 0 of AZD1222 vaccination. This sequence was found in an adult in good health. This chain joins TRBV2 and TRBJ2-4; the D gene is possibly TRBD2 (5 bases). The CDR3 nucleotides are TGTGCCAGCAGTGAAAACGGGGTTAGCAAAAACATTCAGTACTTC. Encoded protein: CASSENGVSKNIQYF. Full variable domain (missing parts from reference TRBV2 and TRBJ2-4): EPEVTQTPSHQVTQMGQEVILRCVPISNHLYFYWYRQILGQKVEFLVSFYNNEISEKSEIFDDQFSVERPDGSNFTLKIRSTKLEDSAMYFCASSENGVSKNIQYFGAGTRLSVL.